Below, one T cell receptor (beta chain) is given with its context. The antigen is not known. The V gene's germline CDR1 is SGDLS and CDR2 YYNGEE. The CDR3 sequence is 12 residues long. V was cut by 0 bases and J by 8 bases, with 6 bases left in between. A multiplex PCR was run with 60 Vbeta primers and 13 Jbeta primers. Repertoires were generated with immunoSEQ multiplex PCR, while TCRdb's copy carries only in-frame clones and drops some. The data hold about 130,000 clones, with approximately 74% observed a single time. This sample is part of a study of cytomegalovirus exposure and HLA in healthy donors. General study results and limits: Many donors shared some public TCRs, even though most TCR sequences were rare.

The TCR comes from a male donor in good health and CMV-seronegative. Sequencing used PBMCs. This sequence joins TRBV9 and TRBJ1-3, with D unclear. The CDR3 loop is CASSVDEDTIYF. CDR3 DNA: TGTGCCAGCAGCGTAGACGAGGACACCATATATTTT.